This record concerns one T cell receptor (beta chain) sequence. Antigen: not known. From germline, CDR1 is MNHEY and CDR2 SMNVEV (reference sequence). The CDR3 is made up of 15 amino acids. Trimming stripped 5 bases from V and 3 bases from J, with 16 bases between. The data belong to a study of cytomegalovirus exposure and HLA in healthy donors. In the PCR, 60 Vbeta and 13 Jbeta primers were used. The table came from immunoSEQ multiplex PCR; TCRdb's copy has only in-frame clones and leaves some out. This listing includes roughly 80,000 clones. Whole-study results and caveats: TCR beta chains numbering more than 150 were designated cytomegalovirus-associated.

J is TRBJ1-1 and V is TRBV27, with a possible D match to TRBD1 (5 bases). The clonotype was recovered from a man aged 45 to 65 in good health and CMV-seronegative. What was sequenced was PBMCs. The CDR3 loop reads CASSPWTAGHTEAFF. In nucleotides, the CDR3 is TGTGCCAGCAGTCCGTGGACGGCGGGGCACACTGAAGCTTTCTTT.